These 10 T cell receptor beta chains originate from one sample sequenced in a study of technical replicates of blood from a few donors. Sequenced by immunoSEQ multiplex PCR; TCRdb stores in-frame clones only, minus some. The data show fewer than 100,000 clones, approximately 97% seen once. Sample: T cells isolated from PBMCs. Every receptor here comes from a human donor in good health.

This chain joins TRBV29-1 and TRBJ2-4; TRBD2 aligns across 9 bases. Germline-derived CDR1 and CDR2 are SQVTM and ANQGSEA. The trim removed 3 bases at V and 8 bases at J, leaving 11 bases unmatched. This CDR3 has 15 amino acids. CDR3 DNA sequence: TGCAGCGTTGAGAGACTAGCGGAGAAGGGGGACATTCAGTACTTC. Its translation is CSVERLAEKGDIQYF.

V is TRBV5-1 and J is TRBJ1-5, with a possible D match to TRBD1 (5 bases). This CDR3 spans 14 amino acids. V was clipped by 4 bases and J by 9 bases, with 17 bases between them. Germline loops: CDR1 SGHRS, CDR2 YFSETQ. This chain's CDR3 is CASSPDSLDRPQHF. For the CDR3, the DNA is TGCGCCAGCAGCCCTGACAGCCTAGATCGGCCCCAGCATTTT.

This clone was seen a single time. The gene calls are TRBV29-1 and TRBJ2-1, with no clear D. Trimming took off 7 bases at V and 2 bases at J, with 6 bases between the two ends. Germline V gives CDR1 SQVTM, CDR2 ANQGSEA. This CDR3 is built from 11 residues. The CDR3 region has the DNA TGCAGCGGCGCTCCCTACAATGAGCAGTTCTTC. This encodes CSGAPYNEQFF.

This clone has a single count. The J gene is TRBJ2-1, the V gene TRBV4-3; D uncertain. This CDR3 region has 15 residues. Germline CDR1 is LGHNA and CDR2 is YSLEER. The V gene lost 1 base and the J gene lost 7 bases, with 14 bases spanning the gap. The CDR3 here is CASSQVVSPGNEQFF. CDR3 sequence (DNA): TGCGCCAGCAGCCAAGTTGTGTCCCCCGGGAATGAGCAGTTCTTC.

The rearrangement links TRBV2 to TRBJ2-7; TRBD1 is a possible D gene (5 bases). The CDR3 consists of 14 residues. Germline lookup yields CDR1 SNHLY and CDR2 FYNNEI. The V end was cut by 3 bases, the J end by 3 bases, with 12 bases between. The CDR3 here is CASSDKGVYYEQYF. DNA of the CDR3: TGTGCCAGCAGTGATAAAGGGGTTTACTACGAGCAGTACTTC. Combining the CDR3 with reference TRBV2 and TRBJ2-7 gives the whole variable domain EPEVTQTPSHQVTQMGQEVILRCVPISNHLYFYWYRQILGQKVEFLVSFYNNEISEKSEIFDDQFSVERPDGSNFTLKIRSTKLEDSAMYFCASSDKGVYYEQYFGPGTRLTVT.

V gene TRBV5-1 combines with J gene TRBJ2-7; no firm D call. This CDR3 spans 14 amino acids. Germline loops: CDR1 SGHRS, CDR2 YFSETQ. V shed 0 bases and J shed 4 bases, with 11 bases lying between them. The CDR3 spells CASSLGAQRYEQYF. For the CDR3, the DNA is TGCGCCAGCAGCTTGGGGGCTCAAAGGTACGAGCAGTACTTC.

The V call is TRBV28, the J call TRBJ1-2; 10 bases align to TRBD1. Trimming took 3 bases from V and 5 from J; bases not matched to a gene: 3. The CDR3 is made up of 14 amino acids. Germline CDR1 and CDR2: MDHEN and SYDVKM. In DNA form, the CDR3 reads TGTGCCAGCAGTTTGACAGGGGGCAAGTATGGCTACACCTTC. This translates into CASSLTGGKYGYTF.

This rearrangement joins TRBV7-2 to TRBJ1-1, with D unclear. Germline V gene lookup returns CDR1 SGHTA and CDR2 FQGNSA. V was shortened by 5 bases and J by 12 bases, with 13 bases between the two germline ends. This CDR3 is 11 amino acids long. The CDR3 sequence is CASSVAVVPFF. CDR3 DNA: TGTGCCAGCAGCGTGGCGGTGGTCCCTTTCTTT.

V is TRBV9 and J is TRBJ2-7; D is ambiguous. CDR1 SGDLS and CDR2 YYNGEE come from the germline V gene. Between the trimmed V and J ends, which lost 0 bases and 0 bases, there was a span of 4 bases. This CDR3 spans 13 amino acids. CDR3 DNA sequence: TGTGCCAGCAGCGTAGACAACTCCTACGAGCAGTACTTC. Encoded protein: CASSVDNSYEQYF.

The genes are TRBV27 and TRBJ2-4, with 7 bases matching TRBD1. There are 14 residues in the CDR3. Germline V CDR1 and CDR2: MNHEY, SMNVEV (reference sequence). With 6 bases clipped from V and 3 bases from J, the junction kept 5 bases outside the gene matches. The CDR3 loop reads CASRDRLRKNIQYF. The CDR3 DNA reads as TGTGCCAGCAGGGACAGGCTCCGCAAAAACATTCAGTACTTC.